Presented here are 10 T cell receptor beta chains from one specimen sequenced in a study of shared clonotypes between healthy human individuals. Positively selected for CCR7, the CD45RO-negative cells used as naive CD8 cells excluded terminally differentiated effector memory CD45RA+ cells. This table comes from immunoSEQ multiplex PCR, and its TCRdb copy is limited to in-frame clones, with some not included. Among under 1 million clones listed, 90% to 97% were seen once. The sequenced material came from naive CD8+ T cells sorted from blood. The source of these receptors is a man aged 25 to 40 in good health.

J is TRBJ2-1 and V is TRBV11-3; 8 nucleotides align to TRBD1. J lost 3 bases, V lost 0 bases, and 7 bases had no gene match. The CDR3 is 17 amino acids. Germline CDR1 reads SGHNT; CDR2 reads YENEEA. CDR3 protein: CASSLEAGTGHYNEQFF. Here the CDR3 DNA reads TGTGCCAGCAGCTTAGAGGCCGGGACAGGACACTACAATGAGCAGTTCTTC.

The chain has TRBV4-3 and TRBJ1-2; tentative D call: TRBD1 (6 bases). Between the trimmed V and J ends, which lost 1 base and 6 bases, there was a span of 12 bases. CDR3 size: 14 residues. In germline, CDR1 is LGHNA, CDR2 YSLEER. The CDR3 sequence: CASSQVPGGHGYTF. CDR3 DNA sequence: TGCGCCAGCAGCCAAGTCCCCGGGGGCCATGGCTACACCTTC.

V gene TRBV5-4 combines with J gene TRBJ2-7; no clear D gene. Trimming shortened V by 4 bases and J by 5 bases, and 13 bases separated the two germline ends. The CDR3 extends over 13 amino acids. Germline V lookup: CDR1 SGHNT, CDR2 YYREEE (reference sequence). The CDR3: CASSPGVFDEQYF. For the CDR3, the DNA is TGTGCCAGCAGCCCTGGGGTCTTCGACGAGCAGTACTTC.

V gene TRBV4-2 combines with J gene TRBJ2-5, with 9 bases identical to TRBD1. The germline gives CDR1 LGHNA, CDR2 YNFKEQ. J was trimmed by 5 bases and V by 6 bases; bases with no gene match: 7. This CDR3 is 14 amino acids long. The CDR3 protein is CASSGTGGWETQYF. The CDR3 coding sequence is TGTGCCAGCAGTGGTACAGGGGGCTGGGAGACCCAGTACTTC.

The gene calls are TRBV28 and TRBJ1-5; tentatively, D is TRBD1 (5 bases). V was clipped by 6 bases and J by 4 bases, with 19 bases between them. Germline values: CDR1 MDHEN, CDR2 SYDVKM. This CDR3 contains 16 residues. The DNA of the CDR3 is TGTGCCAGCAGCCCCTTAGCCGGAGGGGAGAATCAGCCCCAGCATTTT. It specifies CASSPLAGGENQPQHF.

The genes are TRBV4-2 and TRBJ2-7; D uncertain. Trimming took 5 bases from V and 0 from J, leaving 11 bases between them. CDR3 length: 14 amino acids. The germline V gene has CDR1 LGHNA and CDR2 YNFKEQ. The CDR3 coding sequence is TGTGCCAGCAGCGCGGCAGGTTCCTCCTACGAGCAGTACTTC. Encoded protein: CASSAAGSSYEQYF.

This chain joins TRBV10-3 and TRBJ1-1; D is perhaps TRBD1 (5 bases). CDR3 length equals 15 residues. V lost 3 bases and J lost 4, with 15 bases in between. The germline V gene encodes CDR1 ENHRY and CDR2 SYGVKD. The CDR3: CAISDAPRGSTEAFF. The DNA for the CDR3 is TGTGCCATCAGTGACGCTCCGCGGGGGAGCACTGAAGCTTTCTTT.

The chain recombines TRBV29-1 with TRBJ2-7, with TRBD1 identical over 8 bases. CDR3 length: 12 residues. V gave up 5 bases and J gave up 4 bases; unmatched junction bases: 4. Germline V gives CDR1 SQVTM, CDR2 ANQGSEA. The chain's CDR3 is CSVIDRGYEQYF. The CDR3 nucleotides are TGCAGCGTTATAGACAGGGGTTACGAGCAGTACTTC.

The sample holds a few counts of this clone. V usage is TRBV27 and J usage is TRBJ2-7; tentative D call: TRBD2 (6 bases). This CDR3 contains 14 residues. In germline, CDR1 is MNHEY, CDR2 SMNVEV (reference sequence). The ends were cut back, 2 bases at V and 3 bases at J, with 11 bases in the middle. CDR3 sequence (DNA): TGTGCCAGCAGTTTAATCGGGGGAGGCTACGAGCAGTACTTC. Translating gives CASSLIGGGYEQYF.

This clone has only one observation. This sequence joins TRBV4-1 and TRBJ1-5; the D is unclear. This CDR3 spans 14 amino acids. V lost 3 bases and J lost 7, with 13 bases in between. Germline-derived CDR1 and CDR2 are MGHRA and YSYEKL. The DNA for the CDR3 is TGCGCCAGCAGCCAGAACCTTGGCGGACAGCCCCAGCATTTT. Its translation is CASSQNLGGQPQHF.